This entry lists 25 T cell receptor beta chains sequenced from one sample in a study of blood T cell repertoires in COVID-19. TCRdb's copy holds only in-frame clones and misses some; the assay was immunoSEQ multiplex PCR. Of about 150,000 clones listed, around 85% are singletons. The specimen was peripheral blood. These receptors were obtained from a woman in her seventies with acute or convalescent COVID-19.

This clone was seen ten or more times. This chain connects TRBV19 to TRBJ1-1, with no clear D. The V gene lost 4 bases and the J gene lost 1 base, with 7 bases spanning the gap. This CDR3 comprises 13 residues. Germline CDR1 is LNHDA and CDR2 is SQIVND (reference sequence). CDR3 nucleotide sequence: TGTGCCAGTAGTACAACAAAGAACACTGAAGCTTTCTTT. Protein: CASSTTKNTEAFF.

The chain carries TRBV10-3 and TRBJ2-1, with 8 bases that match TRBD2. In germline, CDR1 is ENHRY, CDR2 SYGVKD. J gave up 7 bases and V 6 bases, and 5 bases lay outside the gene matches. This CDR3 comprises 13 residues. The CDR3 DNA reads TGTGCCATCAGAGGCGGGGGGAAGAATGAGCAGTTCTTC. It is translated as CAIRGGGKNEQFF.

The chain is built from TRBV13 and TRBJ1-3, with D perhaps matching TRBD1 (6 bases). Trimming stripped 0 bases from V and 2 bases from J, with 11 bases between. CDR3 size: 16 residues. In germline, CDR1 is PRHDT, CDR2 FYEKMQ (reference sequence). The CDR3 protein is CASSLGWGQPGNTIYF. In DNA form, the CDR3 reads TGTGCCAGCAGCTTAGGATGGGGGCAACCTGGAAACACCATATATTTT. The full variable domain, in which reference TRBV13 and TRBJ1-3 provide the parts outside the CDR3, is AAGVIQSPRHLIKEKRETATLKCYPIPRHDTVYWYQQGPGQDPQFLISFYEKMQSDKGSIPDRFSAQQFSDYHSELNMSSLELGDSALYFCASSLGWGQPGNTIYFGEGSWLTVV.

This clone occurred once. The CDR3 loop is CASSGDRGPTEAFF. CDR3 in DNA: TGTGCCAGCAGCGGGGACAGGGGGCCCACTGAAGCTTTCTTT. V is TRBV28 and J is TRBJ1-1, with 12 nucleotides matching TRBD1. This CDR3 is built from 14 residues. Germline V lookup: CDR1 MDHEN, CDR2 SYDVKM. V shed 6 bases, J shed 4 bases, and the junction held 3 bases outside the gene matches.

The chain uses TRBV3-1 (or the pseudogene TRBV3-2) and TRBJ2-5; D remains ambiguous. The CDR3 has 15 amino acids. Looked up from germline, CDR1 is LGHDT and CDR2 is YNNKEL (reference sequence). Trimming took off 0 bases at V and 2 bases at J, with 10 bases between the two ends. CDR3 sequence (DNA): TGTGCCAGCAGCCAAGATTTGAGCCCGCAAGAGACCCAGTACTTC. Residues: CASSQDLSPQETQYF.

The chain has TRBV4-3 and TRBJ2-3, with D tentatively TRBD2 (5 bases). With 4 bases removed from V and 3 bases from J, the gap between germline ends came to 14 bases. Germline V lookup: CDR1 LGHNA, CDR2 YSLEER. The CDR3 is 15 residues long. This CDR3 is CASSLLRESTDTQYF. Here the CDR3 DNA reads TGCGCCAGCAGCCTCCTCCGGGAATCAACAGATACGCAGTATTTT.

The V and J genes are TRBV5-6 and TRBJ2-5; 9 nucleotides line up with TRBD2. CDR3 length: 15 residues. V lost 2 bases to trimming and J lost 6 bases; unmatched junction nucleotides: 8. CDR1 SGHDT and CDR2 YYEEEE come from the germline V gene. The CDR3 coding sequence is TGTGCCAGCAGCTTAGGCGGGGGGGCCGGGAAGACCCAGTACTTC. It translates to CASSLGGGAGKTQYF. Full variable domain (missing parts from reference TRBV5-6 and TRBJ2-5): DAGVTQSPTHLIKTRGQQVTLRCSPKSGHDTVSWYQQALGQGPQFIFQYYEEEERQRGNFPDRFSGHQFPNYSSELNVNALLLGDSALYLCASSLGGGAGKTQYFGPGTRLLVL.

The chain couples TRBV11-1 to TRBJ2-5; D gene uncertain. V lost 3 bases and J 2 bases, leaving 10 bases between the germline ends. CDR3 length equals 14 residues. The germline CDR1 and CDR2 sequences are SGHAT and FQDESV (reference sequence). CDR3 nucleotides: TGTGCCAGCAGCTTCCGGTCCGAACAAGAGACCCAGTACTTC. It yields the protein CASSFRSEQETQYF.

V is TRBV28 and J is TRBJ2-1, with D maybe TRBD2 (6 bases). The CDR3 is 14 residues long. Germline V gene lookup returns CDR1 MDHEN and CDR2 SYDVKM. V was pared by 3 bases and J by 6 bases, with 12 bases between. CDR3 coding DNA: TGTGCCAGCAGTTTTGCGGGGCGGGTCAATGAGCAGTTCTTC. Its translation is CASSFAGRVNEQFF.

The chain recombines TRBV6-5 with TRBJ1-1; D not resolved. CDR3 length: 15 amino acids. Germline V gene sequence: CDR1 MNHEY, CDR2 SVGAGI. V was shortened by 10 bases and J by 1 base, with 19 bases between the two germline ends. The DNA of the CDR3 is TGTGCCACTAACCCGGCGGCTCGTGGGAACACTGAAGCTTTCTTT. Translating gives CATNPAARGNTEAFF.

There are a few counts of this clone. CDR3 sequence: CASISDAGSSYNEQFF. For the CDR3, the DNA is TGTGCCAGCATTTCCGACGCGGGTAGCTCCTACAATGAGCAGTTCTTC. The V call is TRBV2, the J call TRBJ2-1; tentatively, D is TRBD2 (5 bases). The germline V gene encodes CDR1 SNHLY and CDR2 FYNNEI. The CDR3 has 16 residues. V was clipped by 7 bases and J by 0 bases, with 16 bases between them.

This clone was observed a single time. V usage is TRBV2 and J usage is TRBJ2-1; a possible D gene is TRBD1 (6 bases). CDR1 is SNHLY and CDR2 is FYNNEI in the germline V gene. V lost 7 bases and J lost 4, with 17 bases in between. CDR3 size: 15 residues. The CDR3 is CASTSSTGGYNEQFF. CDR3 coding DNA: TGTGCCAGCACTTCTTCGACAGGCGGTTACAATGAGCAGTTCTTC.

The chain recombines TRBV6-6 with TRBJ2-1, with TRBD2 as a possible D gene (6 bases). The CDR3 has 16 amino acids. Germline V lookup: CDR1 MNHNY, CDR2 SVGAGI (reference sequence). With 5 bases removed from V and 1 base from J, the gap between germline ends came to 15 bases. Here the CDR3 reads CASSIPRGSSYNEQFF. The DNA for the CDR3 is TGTGCCAGCAGTATTCCTCGGGGGAGTTCCTACAATGAGCAGTTCTTC.

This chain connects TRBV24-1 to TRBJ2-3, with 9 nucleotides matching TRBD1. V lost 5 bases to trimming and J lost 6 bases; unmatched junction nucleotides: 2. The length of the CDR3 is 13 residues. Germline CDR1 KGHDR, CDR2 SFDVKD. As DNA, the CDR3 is TGTGCCACCAGTGGTGGACAGGGGGATACGCAGTATTTT. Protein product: CATSGGQGDTQYF.

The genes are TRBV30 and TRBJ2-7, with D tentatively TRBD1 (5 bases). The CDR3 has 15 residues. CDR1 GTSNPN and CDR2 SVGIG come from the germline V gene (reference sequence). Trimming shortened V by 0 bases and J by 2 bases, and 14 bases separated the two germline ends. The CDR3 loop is CAWSVPRRATYEQYF. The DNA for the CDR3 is TGTGCCTGGAGTGTCCCACGCAGGGCAACCTACGAGCAGTACTTC.

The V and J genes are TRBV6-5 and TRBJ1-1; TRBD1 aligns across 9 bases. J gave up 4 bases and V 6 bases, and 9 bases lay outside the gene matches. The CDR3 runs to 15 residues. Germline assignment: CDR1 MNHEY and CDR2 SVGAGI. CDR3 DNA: TGTGCCAGCAGGGGGACCGGGACAGGGACCACTGAAGCTTTCTTT. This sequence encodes CASRGTGTGTTEAFF.

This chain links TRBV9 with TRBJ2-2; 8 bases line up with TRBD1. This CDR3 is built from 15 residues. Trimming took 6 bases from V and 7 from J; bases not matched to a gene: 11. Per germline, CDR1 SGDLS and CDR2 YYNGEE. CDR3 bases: TGTGCCAGCAACCCCGCCGGGACAGGTGGCGGGGAGCTGTTTTTT. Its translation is CASNPAGTGGGELFF.

In nucleotides, the CDR3 is TGTGCCAGCAGCTGGGGACTAGCGGGGGGGCCGCTGTCGGAGACCCAGTACTTC. It yields the protein CASSWGLAGGPLSETQYF. This chain joins TRBV5-6 and TRBJ2-5, with TRBD2 identical over 16 bases. Germline V CDR1 and CDR2: SGHDT, YYEEEE. The CDR3 runs 18 residues. The ends lost 3 bases at V and 5 bases at J; junction bases unmatched: 10.

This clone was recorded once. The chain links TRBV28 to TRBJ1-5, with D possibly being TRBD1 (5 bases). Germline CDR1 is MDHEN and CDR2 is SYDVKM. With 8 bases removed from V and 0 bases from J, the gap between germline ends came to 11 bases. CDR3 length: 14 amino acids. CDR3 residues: CASSMTVSNQPQHF. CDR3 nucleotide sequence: TGTGCCAGCTCAATGACAGTTAGCAATCAGCCCCAGCATTTT.

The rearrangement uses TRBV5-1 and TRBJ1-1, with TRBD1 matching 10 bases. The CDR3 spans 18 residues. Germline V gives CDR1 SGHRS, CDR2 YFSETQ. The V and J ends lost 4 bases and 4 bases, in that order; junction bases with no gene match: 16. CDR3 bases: TGCGCCAGCAGCCCGACAGGGGGCGCGGTCCGGGGAAGCACTGAAGCTTTCTTT. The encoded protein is CASSPTGGAVRGSTEAFF.

The CDR3 DNA is TGTGCCAGCAGTCCTGACGGGAGGAGCAATTCACCCCTCCACTTT. Encoded protein: CASSPDGRSNSPLHF. The genes are TRBV6-5 and TRBJ1-6; D gene ambiguous. This CDR3 region has 15 residues. Looked up from germline, CDR1 is MNHEY and CDR2 is SVGAGI. With 5 bases removed from V and 7 bases from J, the gap between germline ends came to 15 bases.

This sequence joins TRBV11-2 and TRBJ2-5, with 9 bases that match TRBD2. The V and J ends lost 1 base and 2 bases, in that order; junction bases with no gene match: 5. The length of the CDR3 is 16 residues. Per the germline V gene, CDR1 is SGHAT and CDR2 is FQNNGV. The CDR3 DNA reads TGTGCCAGCAGCTTAGGTGGGACTAGCAGACAAGAGACCCAGTACTTC. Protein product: CASSLGGTSRQETQYF.

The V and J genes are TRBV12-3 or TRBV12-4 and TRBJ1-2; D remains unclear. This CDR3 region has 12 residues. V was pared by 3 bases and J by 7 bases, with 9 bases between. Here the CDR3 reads CASSFMSSGYTF. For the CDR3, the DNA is TGTGCCAGCAGTTTTATGTCGAGTGGCTACACCTTC.

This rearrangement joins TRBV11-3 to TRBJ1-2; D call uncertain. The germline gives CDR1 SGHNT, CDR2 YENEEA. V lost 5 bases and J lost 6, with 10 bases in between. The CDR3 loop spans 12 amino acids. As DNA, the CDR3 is TGTGCCAGCAGCCGAGGGCCGGATGGCTACACCTTC. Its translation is CASSRGPDGYTF.

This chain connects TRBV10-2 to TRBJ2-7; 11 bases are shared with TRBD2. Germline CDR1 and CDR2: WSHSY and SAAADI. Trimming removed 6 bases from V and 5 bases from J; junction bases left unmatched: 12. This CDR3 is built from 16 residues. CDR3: CASSKTSGVRGDEQYV. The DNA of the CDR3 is TGCGCCAGCAGCAAGACTAGCGGGGTTCGTGGAGACGAGCAGTACGTC.